This TCR beta chain stems from a study of CD8+ T cells in alopecia areata. Specified treatment: oral pan-JAK inhibitor, 5-10 mg twice daily. Cell sorting was applied to PBMCs, and CD4+ and CD8+ T cells were collected. The J segment lost 3 bases and the V segment lost 2 bases, leaving 7 bases of the junction unmatched. Germline V gene sequence: CDR1 LGHNA, CDR2 YSLEER. The CDR3 is made up of 16 amino acids. Sequencing relied on a cDNA template that was reverse transcribed from extracted RNA. The protocol was immunoSEQ multiplex PCR, while the TCRdb copy is restricted to in-frame clones and leaves out a portion. This sample has 270,000 or so clones, with roughly 60% found just once. This clone was observed a few times.

This receptor was obtained from a human donor with alopecia areata. The source was CD4+ T cells sorted from blood, collected at week 24, from a patient treated with tofacitinib. The rearrangement uses TRBV4-3 and TRBJ2-3, with 8 nucleotides matching TRBD2. The CDR3 nucleotides read TGCGCCAGCAGCCAACACCCCGGGACTAGGACAGATACGCAGTATTTT. This sequence encodes CASSQHPGTRTDTQYF.